A selection of T cell receptor beta chains follows, all from one sample in a study of T cells in localized non-small cell lung cancer. Assay used: immunoSEQ multiplex PCR; TCRdb lists only in-frame clones, some missing. The table records roughly 30,000 clones, approximately 90% of them present only once. Sequenced material: peripheral blood, taken before any cancer treatment. These receptors were obtained from a female donor of 60 years or more with stage I lung adenocarcinoma. CDR3s include the opening cysteine and the closing phenylalanine or tryptophan. D genes are given only for firm matches. Clone size is not always given. Where it is, it says once, few, many or a class for expanded clones.

>15|TRBV28|TRBD2|.|TRBJ2-1
CASSESGSSYNEQFF
TGTGCCAGCAGTGAAAGCGGGAGCTCCTACAATGAGCAGTTCTTC
>15|TRBV6-6|.|.|TRBJ1-1
CASNPMGFENTEAFF
TGTGCCAGCAATCCGATGGGGTTTGAGAACACTGAAGCTTTCTTT
>14|TRBV7-3|.|.|TRBJ2-2
CASSLQQNTGELFF
TGTGCCAGCAGCTTACAGCAGAACACCGGGGAGCTGTTTTTT
>18|TRBV10-1|.|few|TRBJ2-2
CASSDLPEVGVLAGELFF
TGCGCCAGCAGTGACCTTCCCGAGGTCGGGGTCCTTGCCGGGGAGCTGTTTTTT
>16|TRBV18|TRBD2|.|TRBJ2-3
CASSPFSGGSTDTQYF
TGTGCCAGCTCACCATTTAGCGGGGGGAGCACAGATACGCAGTATTTT
>16|TRBV29-1|.|.|TRBJ2-3
CSVEAGWGIGTDTQYF
TGCAGCGTTGAAGCGGGATGGGGAATAGGAACAGATACGCAGTATTTT
>14|TRBV7-9|.|once|TRBJ2-2
CASSLRDPHGELFF
TGTGCCAGCAGCCTCCGCGACCCCCACGGGGAGCTGTTTTTT
>13|TRBV19|TRBD2|.|TRBJ2-5
CASGGTSQETQYF
TGTGCCAGTGGGGGGACTAGCCAAGAGACCCAGTACTTC
>15|TRBV27|TRBD1|.|TRBJ1-2
CASRSGQVVNYGYTF
TGTGCCAGCAGGTCGGGACAGGTAGTTAACTATGGCTACACCTTC
>13|TRBV6-1|.|.|TRBJ1-5
CASSAAFKEPQHF
TGTGCCAGCAGTGCCGCCTTCAAGGAGCCCCAGCATTTT
>15|TRBV7-9|.|.|TRBJ2-3
CASSRGVTSTDTQYF
TGTGCCAGCAGCAGAGGGGTCACTAGCACAGATACGCAGTATTTT
>16|TRBV19|.|.|TRBJ1-5
CASNPWPALSNQPQHF
TGTGCCAGTAATCCGTGGCCCGCCCTTAGCAATCAGCCCCAGCATTTT
>15|TRBV7-6|TRBD1|.|TRBJ1-1
CASSSRTGVNTEAFF
TGTGCCAGCAGCTCAAGGACAGGGGTGAACACTGAAGCTTTCTTT
>14|TRBV5-4|TRBD1|once|TRBJ1-2
CASSLVQGIYGYTF
TGTGCCAGCAGCTTAGTACAGGGGATCTATGGCTACACCTTC
>13|TRBV2|.|.|TRBJ2-1
CASSLQGRNEQFF
TGTGCCAGCAGCCTACAGGGTCGGAATGAGCAGTTCTTC